Sequencing of this T cell receptor beta chain was carried out in a study of human T cells and chemical hapten exposure. The J segment lost 4 bases and the V segment lost 5 bases, leaving 5 bases of the junction unmatched. The CDR3 consists of 14 residues. This clonotype appeared many times. Specified time point: patch test 1, 2 weeks after DPC sensitization. Documented treatment: therapeutic diphenylcyclopropenone sensitization with weekly scalp DPC. Each CDR3 protein gets one entry after TCRdb re-called the RACE reads with MiXCR. Of 300,000 to 400,000 distinct CDR3 sequences listed, around 7% were seen once; the top ten hold 7.5% to 8.5%.

The receptor was isolated from a woman younger than 30 with alopecia areata. Some clones in this sample may be carry-over from other donors' samples. Material: whole blood, obtained in connection with sensitization to the hapten diphenylcyclopropenone (DPC). This rearrangement joins TRBV12-3 or TRBV12-4 to TRBJ1-2; 9 bases align to TRBD1. CDR3 loop: CASSPQTGGYGYTF. The DNA of the CDR3 is TGTGCCAGCAGTCCCCAGACAGGGGGCTATGGCTACACCTTC.